What follows are 6 T cell receptor beta chains derived from one specimen sequenced in a study of radiotherapy plus CTLA-4 blockade in lung cancer. Sequencing used immunoSEQ multiplex PCR; TCRdb keeps in-frame clones, though not all of them. The sample includes more than 75,000 clones, around 90% of them seen just once. The source was peripheral blood, collected from a patient treated with radiotherapy plus ipilimumab. These receptors were obtained from a human donor with non-small cell lung cancer who had stable disease on radiotherapy plus ipilimumab.

This chain connects TRBV27 to TRBJ1-1, with 9 positions matching TRBD1. The trim removed 6 bases at V and 2 bases at J, leaving 4 bases unmatched. The CDR3 runs 14 residues. The V gene's germline CDR1 is MNHEY and CDR2 SMNVEV (reference sequence). This chain's CDR3 is CASRRTGVNTEAFF. The CDR3 coding sequence is TGTGCCAGCAGACGGACAGGGGTTAACACTGAAGCTTTCTTT.

The J gene is TRBJ2-3, the V gene TRBV10-1; D may be TRBD1 (5 bases). V gave up 5 bases and J gave up 3 bases, with 9 bases separating them. Per germline, CDR1 WNHNN and CDR2 SYGVQD (reference sequence). The CDR3 has 13 residues. The CDR3 DNA is TGCGCCAGCAGTCAGGGTGGGACAGATACGCAGTATTTT. Protein: CASSQGGTDTQYF.

The chain joins TRBV5-6 to TRBJ1-5; D is uncertain. This CDR3 contains 14 residues. Trimming stripped 1 base from V and 0 bases from J, with 5 bases between. CDR1 and CDR2 from the germline V gene are SGHDT and YYEEEE. Here the CDR3 DNA reads TGTGCCAGCAGCTTGATCAATAGCAATCAGCCCCAGCATTTT. Amino acid sequence: CASSLINSNQPQHF.

The chain couples TRBV6-5 to TRBJ1-5; possible D gene TRBD1, 6 bases. Germline V gives CDR1 MNHEY, CDR2 SVGAGI. There are 15 residues in the CDR3. V dropped 0 bases and J dropped 6 bases, with 12 bases sitting between them. CDR3 sequence: CASSYSMGAGQPQHF. The CDR3, as DNA: TGTGCCAGCAGTTACTCGATGGGGGCCGGTCAGCCCCAGCATTTT.

The V and J genes are TRBV5-1 and TRBJ2-1; TRBD1 agrees at 8 bases. This CDR3 contains 16 residues. Germline assignment: CDR1 SGHRS and CDR2 YFSETQ. V lost 1 base and J lost 2; bases outside the gene matches: 5. The CDR3 coding sequence is TGCGCCAGCAGCTTGCAGGGGGCGGGGCCCTACAATGAGCAGTTCTTC. Its protein is CASSLQGAGPYNEQFF.

The chain uses TRBV7-9 and TRBJ2-7; D gene uncertain. The germline V gene encodes CDR1 SEHNR and CDR2 FQNEAQ (reference sequence). Trimming left V 4 bases short and J 7 bases short, with 8 bases between. This CDR3 is 11 amino acids long. Here the CDR3 reads CASSSSMEQYF. The CDR3 DNA is TGTGCCAGCAGCTCCTCAATGGAGCAGTACTTC.